Ten or more counts support the clone carrying this T cell receptor beta chain. What it binds is unknown. These data come from a study of naive and memory T cell subsets. Study-wide results and limits: Naive and memory subsets had different power law exponents for TCR abundance. Over 95% of naive TCR sequences appeared only once after error correction, unlike memory subsets.

The beta constant-region primer was an equimolar mix of two oligonucleotides covering TRBC1 and TRBC2. TCRdb passed the UMI-ligation and nested PCR reads through MiXCR, listing each CDR3 protein once. The sample lists around 90,000 distinct CDR3 sequences, roughly 7.3% occurring once. Alpha and beta libraries were amplified separately from the second PCR onward. Germline V CDR1 and CDR2: LGHDT, YNNKEL (reference sequence). V lost 5 bases, J lost 5 bases, and 5 bases stayed unmatched. The CDR3 runs 14 residues. This TCR was recovered from a human donor in good health. The chain combines TRBV3-1 with TRBJ2-4; 8 bases match TRBD2. The source material was central memory CD4+ T cells from blood. The CDR3 region is CASSSSGSQNIQYF. In nucleotides, the CDR3 is TGTGCCAGCAGCTCTAGCGGGTCCCAAAACATTCAGTACTTC.